These T cell receptor beta chains were read from a single sample in a study of blood T cell repertoires in COVID-19. Only in-frame clones appear in the TCRdb table, and some are missing; sequencing was by immunoSEQ multiplex PCR. The table lists about 58,000 clones, around 90% of them singletons, with more than 1.2% in the top ten. The source material was peripheral blood. All receptors derive from a man in his sixties with acute or convalescent COVID-19. Each CDR3 is given with its conserved first and last residue. Each record gives: J gene, D gene, V gene, CDR3 protein. A D gene is named only where the DNA matches it firmly.

TRBJ2-5 | TRBD2 | TRBV27 | CASSSKRFAGEGLETQYF
TRBJ2-1 | NA | TRBV3-1/TRBV3-2 | CASSQEASPSSYNEQFF
TRBJ1-1 | TRBD1 | TRBV11-3 | CASSFLWDRHTEAFF
TRBJ2-3 | TRBD2 | TRBV6-2/TRBV6-3 | CASSYSIQRGDTQYF
TRBJ2-5 | TRBD2 | TRBV9 | CASSVGASGDARETQYF
TRBJ2-7 | TRBD1 | TRBV27 | CASSPLGTATYEQYF
TRBJ2-7 | NA | TRBV19 | CASSISLPSYEQYF
TRBJ2-1 | TRBD2 | TRBV19 | CASSIVGTSNGNEQFF
TRBJ1-1 | NA | TRBV29-1 | CSVDRFPEAFF
TRBJ1-2 | NA | TRBV28 | CASSSGLGGLDGYTF
TRBJ1-1 | NA | TRBV4-3 | CASSLGGNREAFF
TRBJ1-1 | TRBD1 | TRBV9 | CASSVGLGTGEMNTEAFF
TRBJ1-5 | TRBD1 | TRBV12-5 | CASAGWTGFGNQPQHF
TRBJ2-7 | NA | TRBV7-2 | CASSSVRIYEQYF
TRBJ2-3 | NA | TRBV4-1 | CASSRGPSKDTQYF
TRBJ2-3 | NA | TRBV2 | CASRTDTDTQYF
TRBJ1-2 | NA | TRBV11-2 | CASSLDSVQNYGYTF
TRBJ2-7 | NA | TRBV7-2 | CASSSKGGVSSYEQYF
TRBJ2-1 | TRBD2 | TRBV24-1 | CATRDGRASGSFEQFF
TRBJ2-3 | NA | TRBV5-1 | CASSLATSDGTDTQYF
TRBJ1-2 | NA | TRBV6-5 | CASSYDSYYYGYTF
TRBJ2-1 | NA | TRBV7-8 | CASSPQRRGGRSSYNEQFF
TRBJ1-1 | NA | TRBV28 | CASHTGMNTEAFF
TRBJ2-5 | NA | TRBV29-1 | CSVPRDTLQETQYF
TRBJ1-4 | NA | TRBV6-6 | CASSSTGATNEKLFF
TRBJ1-2 | TRBD1 | TRBV3-1/TRBV3-2 | CASSRGQGDDYGYTF
TRBJ1-2 | TRBD1 | TRBV27 | CASRWGQGYDYGYTF
TRBJ1-2 | TRBD1 | TRBV19 | CASSARQGYGYTF
TRBJ1-6 | TRBD1 | TRBV14 | CASSQGSGGLGSPLHF
TRBJ2-5 | TRBD2 | TRBV5-1 | CASSSKTSGRPETQYF
TRBJ2-5 | NA | TRBV28 | CASSLPPMEDQETQYF
TRBJ1-2 | NA | TRBV28 | CASSLARGNYGYTF
TRBJ1-2 | NA | TRBV7-2 | CASSSRGGNYGYTF
TRBJ2-3 | NA | TRBV28 | CASSPLVPEDGTDTQYF
TRBJ2-7 | NA | TRBV7-9 | CASSLALGGLDEQYF
TRBJ2-4 | NA | TRBV5-1 | CASSLGQGIDIQYF
TRBJ2-7 | TRBD1 | TRBV7-2 | CASSLMRQGPYEQYF
TRBJ1-5 | NA | TRBV27 | CASNPMGGQPQHF
TRBJ2-1 | NA | TRBV9 | CASSARVVSNEQFF
TRBJ1-5 | NA | TRBV28 | CASSPGGDRYSNQPQHF
TRBJ2-7 | TRBD2 | TRBV20-1 | CSASRGLASTYEQYF
TRBJ2-7 | TRBD2 | TRBV4-2 | CASSQDRGGLYEQYF
TRBJ1-1 | TRBD1 | TRBV19 | CASSKTGGASSEAFF
TRBJ1-6 | NA | TRBV4-3 | CASSTKPGSPLHF
TRBJ2-1 | TRBD2 | TRBV9 | CASTKWEREDGGQFF
TRBJ2-1 | NA | TRBV28 | CASSYAHLSSYNEQFF